This T cell receptor (beta chain) was found in a study of PD-L1 blockade in urothelial cancer. In the study overall: Patients, treated from 2014 onward, received atezolizumab 1,200 mg intravenously every 3 weeks. About 90% of the roughly 29 patients were men who had bladder-origin urothelial cancer.

All patients handed over anywhere from 1 to 8 samples, pretreatment and on-treatment. The CDR3 is 16 amino acids. The V and J ends lost 4 bases and 0 bases, in that order; junction bases with no gene match: 8. Looked up from germline, CDR1 is SQVTM and CDR2 is ANQGSEA. Details on this clone: Its antigen is still unknown.

The study, taken as a whole, reports: At 3 weeks on treatment, tumor-associated clones expanded more with durable benefit.

Assay used: immunoSEQ multiplex PCR; TCRdb lists only in-frame clones, some missing. Of around 40,000 clones in the sample, about four fifths are singletons; the top ten hold around 17%. This receptor was identified in a man in his 60s with urothelial cancer. The J gene is TRBJ2-3, the V gene TRBV29-1; TRBD2 matches at 9 bases. The sequenced sample was PBMCs, obtained around atezolizumab (anti-PD-L1) treatment. For the CDR3, the DNA is TGCAGCGTTGGGGGGGCCACTAGCGGGAGCACAGATACGCAGTATTTT. Its protein product is CSVGGATSGSTDTQYF.